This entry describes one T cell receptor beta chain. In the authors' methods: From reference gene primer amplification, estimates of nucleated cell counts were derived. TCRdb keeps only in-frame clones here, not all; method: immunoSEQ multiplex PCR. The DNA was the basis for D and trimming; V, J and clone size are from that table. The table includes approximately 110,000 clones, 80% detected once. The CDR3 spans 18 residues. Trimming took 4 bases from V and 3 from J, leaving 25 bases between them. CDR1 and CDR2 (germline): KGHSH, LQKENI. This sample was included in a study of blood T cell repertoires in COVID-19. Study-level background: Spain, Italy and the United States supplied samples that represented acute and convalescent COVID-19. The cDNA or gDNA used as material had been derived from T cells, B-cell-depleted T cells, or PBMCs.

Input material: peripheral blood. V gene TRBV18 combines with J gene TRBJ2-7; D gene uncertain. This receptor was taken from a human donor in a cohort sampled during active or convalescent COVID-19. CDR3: CASSREIGLEFAGYEQYF. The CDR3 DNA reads TGTGCCAGCTCACGAGAAATAGGCCTGGAATTCGCAGGCTACGAGCAGTACTTC.